One and the same sample provided the 15 T cell receptor beta chains below, sequenced in a study of T cell repertoires in cytomegalovirus infection. TCRdb re-analysed the reads in MiXCR, keeping a single row per CDR3 protein. The sample contains around 440,000 distinct CDR3 sequences, 10% to 12% of which appear only once. Source material: PBMCs. These receptor sequences come from a human donor in good health (CMV status not recorded). Some clones in this sample may be carry-over from other donors' samples.

There are many counts of this clonotype. J is TRBJ2-3 and V is TRBV7-3, with D maybe TRBD2 (6 bases). With 4 bases removed from V and 0 bases from J, the gap between germline ends came to 11 bases. This CDR3 contains 15 residues. Germline-derived CDR1 and CDR2 are SGHTA and FQGTGA. The CDR3, as DNA: TGTGCCAGCAGCTCGACGGGACTTAGCACAGATACGCAGTATTTT. Translating it yields CASSSTGLSTDTQYF.

This clonotype was seen at least ten times. V usage is TRBV20-1 and J usage is TRBJ2-5; a possible D gene is TRBD1 (7 bases). CDR3 length equals 13 residues. Germline V gives CDR1 DFQATT, CDR2 SNEGSKA (reference sequence). The V end was cut by 3 bases, the J end by 2 bases, with 10 bases between. This CDR3 reads CSASRGVQETQYF. CDR3 DNA sequence: TGCAGTGCTAGCAGGGGGGTACAAGAGACCCAGTACTTC.

This clonotype was seen at least ten times. This chain connects TRBV7-8 to TRBJ2-5; 7 bases match TRBD2. The CDR3 covers 14 residues. The germline V gene has CDR1 SGHVS and CDR2 FQNEAQ. V shed 5 bases and J 2 bases; nucleotides not matched to a gene: 5. The CDR3, as DNA: TGTGCCAGCAGCCGGGGGAGGGTACAAGAGACCCAGTACTTC. Translated, it gives CASSRGRVQETQYF.

This rearrangement joins TRBV20-1 to TRBJ2-3, with D perhaps matching TRBD2 (5 bases). The CDR3 runs to 14 residues. Trimming shortened V by 6 bases and J by 2 bases, and 15 bases separated the two germline ends. The V gene's germline CDR1 is DFQATT and CDR2 SNEGSKA (reference sequence). The CDR3 loop is CSATSGLNTDTQYF. DNA of the CDR3: TGCAGTGCGACCAGCGGCCTAAACACAGATACGCAGTATTTT.

This clonotype was seen repeatedly, ten times or more. The chain has TRBV7-9 and TRBJ1-1; unclear D gene. Germline V CDR1 and CDR2: SEHNR, FQNEAQ (reference sequence). V lost 5 bases, J lost 7 bases, and 11 bases lay in between. The CDR3 extends over 12 amino acids. CDR3 sequence reads: CASSLNTYEAFF. In DNA form, the CDR3 reads TGTGCCAGCAGCCTCAACACTTATGAAGCTTTCTTT.

This clonotype was counted a few times. It may be a read error: a sequence one base away is much more abundant. This chain connects TRBV5-6 to TRBJ2-5, with a possible D match to TRBD1 (6 bases). V gave up 2 bases and J gave up 2 bases, with 10 bases separating them. The germline V gene has CDR1 SGHDT and CDR2 YYEEEE. This CDR3 is built from 14 residues. DNA of the CDR3: TGTGCCAGCAGCTTAGGGGACATACAAGAGACCCAGTACTTC. Translated, it gives CASSLGDIQETQYF.

The CDR3 spells CSASSSGYTDTQYF. CDR3 DNA sequence: TGCAGTGCTAGTTCTAGCGGGTACACAGATACGCAGTATTTT. The chain joins TRBV20-1 to TRBJ2-3; TRBD2 matches at 8 bases. V was clipped by 3 bases and J by 2 bases; unmatched bases: 4. Germline lookup yields CDR1 DFQATT and CDR2 SNEGSKA (reference sequence). The CDR3 has 14 residues.

This sequence joins TRBV7-9 and TRBJ2-5; no clear D. Trimming stripped 5 bases from V and 5 bases from J, with 15 bases between. The CDR3 has 14 residues. CDR1 is SEHNR, CDR2 FQNEAQ, per germline (reference sequence). The CDR3 coding sequence is TGTGCCAGCAGCAGAGACGGTTCCTTTGAGACCCAGTACTTC. The encoded protein is CASSRDGSFETQYF.

At least ten counts were recorded for this clonotype. The chain recombines TRBV12-3 or TRBV12-4 with TRBJ1-5, with D perhaps TRBD1 (6 bases). V was shortened by 3 bases and J by 1 base, with 10 bases between the two germline ends. The CDR3 has 15 amino acids. Written as DNA, the CDR3 is TGTGCCAGCAGTTTTGGGGGGCTCAGCAATCAGCCCCAGCATTTT. As protein: CASSFGGLSNQPQHF.

Ten or more counts support this clonotype. The V call is TRBV7-2, the J call TRBJ2-5; D might be TRBD2 (5 bases). V shed 2 bases and J shed 0 bases, with 10 bases lying between them. CDR3 size: 15 residues. The germline CDR1 and CDR2 sequences are SGHTA and FQGNSA. The CDR3 DNA is TGTGCCAGCAGCTTAAACTCCGGGAACCAAGAGACCCAGTACTTC. As protein: CASSLNSGNQETQYF. The whole variable domain, remainder taken from reference TRBV7-2 and TRBJ2-5, is GAGVSQSPSNKVTEKGKDVELRCDPISGHTALYWYRQSLGQGLEFLIYFQGNSAPDKSGLPSDRFSAERTGGSVSTLTIQRTQQEDSAVYLCASSLNSGNQETQYFGPGTRLLVL.

This clonotype was observed a handful of times. The chain uses TRBV5-1 and TRBJ1-2; 8 bases match TRBD1. Germline CDR1 and CDR2: SGHRS and YFSETQ. V shed 2 bases and J 4 bases; nucleotides not matched to a gene: 4. CDR3 length equals 14 residues. CDR3 nucleotides: TGCGCCAGCAGCTTTCAGGACAGGGCCTATGGCTACACCTTC. Its protein is CASSFQDRAYGYTF.

This clonotype was recorded at least ten times. The gene calls are TRBV24-1 and TRBJ2-3; TRBD2 matches at 7 bases. This CDR3 has 16 amino acids. Germline CDR1 and CDR2: KGHDR and SFDVKD. After removal of 4 bases from V and 4 bases from J, the junction contained 10 bases not matched to a gene. DNA for the CDR3: TGTGCCACCAGTGACCCCGGGGGAGGGCGTGCAGATACGCAGTATTTT. Its translation is CATSDPGGGRADTQYF.

The chain joins TRBV3-1 to TRBJ2-7; D is undetermined. V lost 1 base and J lost 9, with 10 bases in between. CDR3 size: 12 residues. Germline V CDR1 and CDR2: LGHDT, YNNKEL (reference sequence). Here the CDR3 DNA reads TGTGCCAGCAGCCAAGGAGACCGACGGCAGTACTTC. Residues: CASSQGDRRQYF.

This clonotype showed up many times. This chain uses TRBV5-1 with TRBJ2-7; possibly TRBD2 for D (7 bases). The CDR3 extends over 15 amino acids. CDR1 and CDR2 (germline): SGHRS, YFSETQ. V was cut by 4 bases and J by 5 bases, with 19 bases left in between. The CDR3 here is CASSPDGGRVDEQYF. The CDR3 coding sequence is TGCGCCAGCAGCCCGGACGGGGGGCGAGTGGACGAGCAGTACTTC.

In its sample, this clonotype was seen many times. The V call is TRBV5-1, the J call TRBJ1-3; possibly TRBD1 for D (6 bases). CDR1 is SGHRS and CDR2 is YFSETQ in the germline V gene. CDR3 length: 15 amino acids. With 3 bases removed from V and 4 bases from J, the gap between germline ends came to 14 bases. This chain's CDR3 is CASSSQGTGGNTIYF. The CDR3 coding sequence is TGCGCCAGCAGCTCACAGGGTACCGGAGGAAACACCATATATTTT.